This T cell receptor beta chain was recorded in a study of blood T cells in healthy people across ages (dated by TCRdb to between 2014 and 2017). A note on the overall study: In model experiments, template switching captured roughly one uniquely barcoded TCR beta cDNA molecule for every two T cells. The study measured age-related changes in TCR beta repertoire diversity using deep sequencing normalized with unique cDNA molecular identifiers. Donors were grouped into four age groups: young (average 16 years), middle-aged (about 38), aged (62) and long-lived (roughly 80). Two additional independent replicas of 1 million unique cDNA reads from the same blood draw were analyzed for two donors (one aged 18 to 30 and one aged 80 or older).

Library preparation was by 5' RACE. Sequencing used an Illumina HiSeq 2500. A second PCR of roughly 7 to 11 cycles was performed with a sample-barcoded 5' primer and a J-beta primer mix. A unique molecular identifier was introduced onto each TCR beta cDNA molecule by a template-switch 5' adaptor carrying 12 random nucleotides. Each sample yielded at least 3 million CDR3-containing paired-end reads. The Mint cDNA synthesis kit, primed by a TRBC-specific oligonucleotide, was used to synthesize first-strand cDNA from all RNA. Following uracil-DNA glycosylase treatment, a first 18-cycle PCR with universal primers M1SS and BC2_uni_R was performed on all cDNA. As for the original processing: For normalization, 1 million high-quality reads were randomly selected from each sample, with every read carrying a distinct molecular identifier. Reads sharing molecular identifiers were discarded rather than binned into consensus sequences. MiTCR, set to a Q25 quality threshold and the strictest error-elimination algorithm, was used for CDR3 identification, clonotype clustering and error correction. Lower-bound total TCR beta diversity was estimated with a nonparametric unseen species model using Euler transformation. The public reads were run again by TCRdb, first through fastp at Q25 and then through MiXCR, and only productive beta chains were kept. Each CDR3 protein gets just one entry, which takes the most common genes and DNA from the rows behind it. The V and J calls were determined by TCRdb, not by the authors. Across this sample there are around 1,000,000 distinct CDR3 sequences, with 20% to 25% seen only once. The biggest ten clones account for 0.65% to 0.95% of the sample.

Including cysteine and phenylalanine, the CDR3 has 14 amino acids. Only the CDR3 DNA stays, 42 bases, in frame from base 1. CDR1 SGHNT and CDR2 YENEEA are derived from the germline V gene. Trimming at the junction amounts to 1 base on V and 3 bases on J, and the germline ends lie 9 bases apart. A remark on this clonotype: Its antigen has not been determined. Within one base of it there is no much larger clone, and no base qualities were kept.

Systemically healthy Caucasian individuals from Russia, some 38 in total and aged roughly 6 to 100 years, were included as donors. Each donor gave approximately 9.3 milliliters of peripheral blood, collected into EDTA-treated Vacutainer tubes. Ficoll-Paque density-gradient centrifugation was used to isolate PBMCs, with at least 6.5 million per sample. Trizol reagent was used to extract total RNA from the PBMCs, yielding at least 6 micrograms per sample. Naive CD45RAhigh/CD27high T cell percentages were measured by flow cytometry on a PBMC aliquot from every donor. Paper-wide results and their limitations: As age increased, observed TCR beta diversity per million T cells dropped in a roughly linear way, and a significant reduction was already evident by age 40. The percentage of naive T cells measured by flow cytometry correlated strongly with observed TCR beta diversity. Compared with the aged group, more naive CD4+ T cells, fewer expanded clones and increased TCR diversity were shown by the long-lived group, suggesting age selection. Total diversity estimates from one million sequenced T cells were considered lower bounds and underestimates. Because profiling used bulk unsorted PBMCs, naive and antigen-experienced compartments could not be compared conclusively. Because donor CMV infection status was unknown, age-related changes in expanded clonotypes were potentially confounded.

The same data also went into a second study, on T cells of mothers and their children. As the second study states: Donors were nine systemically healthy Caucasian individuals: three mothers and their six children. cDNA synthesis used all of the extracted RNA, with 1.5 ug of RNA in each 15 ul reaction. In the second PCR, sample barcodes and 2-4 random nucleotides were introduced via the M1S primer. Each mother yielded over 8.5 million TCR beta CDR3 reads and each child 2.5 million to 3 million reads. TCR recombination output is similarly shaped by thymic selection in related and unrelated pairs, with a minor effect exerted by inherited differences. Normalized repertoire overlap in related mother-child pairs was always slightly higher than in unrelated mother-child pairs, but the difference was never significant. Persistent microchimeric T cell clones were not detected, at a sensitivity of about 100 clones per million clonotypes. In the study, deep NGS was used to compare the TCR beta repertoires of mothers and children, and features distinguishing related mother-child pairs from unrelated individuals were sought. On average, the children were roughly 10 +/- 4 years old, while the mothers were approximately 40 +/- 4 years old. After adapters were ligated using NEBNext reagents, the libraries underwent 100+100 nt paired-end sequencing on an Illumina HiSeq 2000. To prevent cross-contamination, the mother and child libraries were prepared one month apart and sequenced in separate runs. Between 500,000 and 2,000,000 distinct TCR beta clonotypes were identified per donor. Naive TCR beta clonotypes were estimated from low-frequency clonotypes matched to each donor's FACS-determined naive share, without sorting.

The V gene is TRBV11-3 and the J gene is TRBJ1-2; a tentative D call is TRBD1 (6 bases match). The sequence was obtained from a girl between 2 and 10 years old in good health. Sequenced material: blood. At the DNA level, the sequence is TGTGCCAGCAGCTTAGGGACAGACTACTATGGCTACACCTTC. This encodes CASSLGTDYYGYTF.